This T cell receptor (beta chain) was profiled in a study of T cell responses to AZD1222 COVID-19 vaccine. The study's findings and limits: All repertoire sampling was performed exclusively after the peak T cell response. Females made up more of the donors, who were largely white British, and clonal diversity may have come out too low.

In the case of this clone: Its target is not known.

Some clones are missing from TCRdb's copy, which holds only in-frame ones; the method was immunoSEQ multiplex PCR. The sample records 120,000 to 150,000 clones, around nine tenths being singletons. This CDR3 comprises 15 residues. Germline loops: CDR1 MRHNA, CDR2 SNTAGT. The V gene end was trimmed by 3 bases and the J gene end by 8 bases; junction bases not matched to a gene: 9. Here the sequenced sample was peripheral blood, taken on day 0 of AZD1222 vaccination. The chain links TRBV6-4 to TRBJ2-1; 8 nucleotides line up with TRBD2. The receptor was isolated from an adult in good health. CDR3 bases: TGTGCCAGCAGTGATGGGACGGGAGGGCCTGATGAGCAGTTCTTC. Translated: CASSDGTGGPDEQFF.